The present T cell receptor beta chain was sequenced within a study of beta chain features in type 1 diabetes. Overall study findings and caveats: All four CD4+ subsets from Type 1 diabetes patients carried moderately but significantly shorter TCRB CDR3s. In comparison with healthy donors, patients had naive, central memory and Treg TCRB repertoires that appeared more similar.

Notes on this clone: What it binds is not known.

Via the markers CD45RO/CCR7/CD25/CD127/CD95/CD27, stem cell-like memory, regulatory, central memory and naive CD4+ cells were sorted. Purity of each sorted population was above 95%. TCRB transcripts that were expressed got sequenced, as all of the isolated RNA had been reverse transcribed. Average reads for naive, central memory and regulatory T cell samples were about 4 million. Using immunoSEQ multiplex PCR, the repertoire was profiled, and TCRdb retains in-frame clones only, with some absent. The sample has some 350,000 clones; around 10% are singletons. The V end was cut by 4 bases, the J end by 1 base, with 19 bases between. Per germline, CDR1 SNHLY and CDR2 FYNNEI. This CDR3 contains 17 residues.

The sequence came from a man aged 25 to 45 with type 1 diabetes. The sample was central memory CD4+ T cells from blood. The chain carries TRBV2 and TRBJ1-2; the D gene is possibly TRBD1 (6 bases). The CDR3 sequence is CASSAPLGQRDNYGYTF. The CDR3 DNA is TGTGCCAGCAGTGCCCCCCTCGGACAGCGGGATAACTATGGCTACACCTTC.